This T cell receptor (beta chain) came from a study of T cells after yellow fever vaccination. By 5'RACE template switching, TCR cDNA was produced, with a universal primer site and UMIs added in the process. TCRdb reprocessed the 5' RACE reads with MiXCR, giving one entry per CDR3 protein. This sample has 450,000 to 550,000 distinct CDR3 sequences, with 21% found just once. V dropped 4 bases and J dropped 4; count of bases not matched to a gene: 15. The CDR3 totals 17 residues. Germline CDR1 reads SGDLS; CDR2 reads YYNGEE. A note on this clonotype: The antigen remains undetermined.

Study findings and constraints: Abundant clonotypes (contaminants from the bulk population) could be present in FACS-sorted repertoires.

Sample: PBMCs, taken roughly 23 days after the first yellow fever vaccination. The chain couples TRBV9 to TRBJ2-3, with TRBD1 identical over 7 bases. The TCR comes from a man between 18 and 35 years old who received the YFV17D yellow fever vaccine. The CDR3 protein is CASSPHGGQEVADTQYF. CDR3 nucleotides: TGTGCCAGCAGCCCTCACGGCGGACAGGAGGTAGCAGATACGCAGTATTTT.